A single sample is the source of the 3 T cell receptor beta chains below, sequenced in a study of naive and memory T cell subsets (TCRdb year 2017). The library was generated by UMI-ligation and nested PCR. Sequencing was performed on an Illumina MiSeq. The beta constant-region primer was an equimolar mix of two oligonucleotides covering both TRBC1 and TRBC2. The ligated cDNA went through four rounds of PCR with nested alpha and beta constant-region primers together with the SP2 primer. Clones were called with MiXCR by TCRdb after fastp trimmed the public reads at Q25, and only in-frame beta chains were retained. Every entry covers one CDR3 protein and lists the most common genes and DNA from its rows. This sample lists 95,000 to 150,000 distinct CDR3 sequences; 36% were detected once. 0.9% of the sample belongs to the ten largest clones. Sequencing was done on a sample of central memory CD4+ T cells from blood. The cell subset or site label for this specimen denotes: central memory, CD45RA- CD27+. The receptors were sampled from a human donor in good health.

CDR3 nucleotide sequence: TGCGCCAGCACCGGGACAGGGTGGCACACTGAAGCTTTCTTT. Protein sequence: CASTGTGWHTEAFF. V gene TRBV5-1 combines with J gene TRBJ1-1, with 9 nucleotides matching TRBD1. Trimming at V came to 6 bases and at J to 3 bases, leaving 6 bases not matched to a gene. Germline CDR1 reads SGHRS; CDR2 reads YFSETQ. This CDR3 region has 14 residues.

DNA of the CDR3: TGTGCCACCAGTCGAAGACTAGCGGGAGGGAGTGAGCAGTTCTTC. Translating it yields CATSRRLAGGSEQFF. This rearrangement joins TRBV15 to TRBJ2-1; 14 bases match TRBD2. The CDR3 has 15 residues. Germline V gene data show CDR1 as LNHNV and CDR2 as YYDKDF (reference sequence). V shed 6 bases and J 9 bases; nucleotides not matched to a gene: 7.

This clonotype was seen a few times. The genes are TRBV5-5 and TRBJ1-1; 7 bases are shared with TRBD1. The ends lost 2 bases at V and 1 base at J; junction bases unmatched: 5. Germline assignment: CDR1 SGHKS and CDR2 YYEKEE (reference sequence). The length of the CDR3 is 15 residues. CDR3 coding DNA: TGTGCCAGCAGCTTTGGGACAGACCAGAACACTGAAGCTTTCTTT. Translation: CASSFGTDQNTEAFF.